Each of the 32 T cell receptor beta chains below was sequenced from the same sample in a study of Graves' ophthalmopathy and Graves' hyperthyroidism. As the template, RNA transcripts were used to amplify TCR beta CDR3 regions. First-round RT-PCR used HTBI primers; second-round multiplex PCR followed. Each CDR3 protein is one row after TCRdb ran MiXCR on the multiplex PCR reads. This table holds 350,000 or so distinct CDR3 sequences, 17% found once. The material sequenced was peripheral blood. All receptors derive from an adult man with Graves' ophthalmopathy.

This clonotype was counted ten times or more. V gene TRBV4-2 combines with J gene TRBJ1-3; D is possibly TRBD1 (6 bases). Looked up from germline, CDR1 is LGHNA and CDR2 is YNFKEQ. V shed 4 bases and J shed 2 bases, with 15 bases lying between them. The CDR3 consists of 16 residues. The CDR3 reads CASSRSSGGAGNTIYF. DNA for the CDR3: TGTGCCAGCAGCCGAAGCAGTGGGGGCGCTGGAAACACCATATATTTT.

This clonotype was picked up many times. The CDR3 DNA reads as TGCGCCAGCAGCCTCGGAAGTTTTGGGGGCGGGTACGAGCAGTACTTC. Translating it yields CASSLGSFGGGYEQYF. This chain connects TRBV5-1 to TRBJ2-7, with a weak D call TRBD1 (6 bases). The V end lost 4 bases, the J end lost 4 bases, and 21 bases lay between the germline ends. The germline CDR1 and CDR2 sequences are SGHRS and YFSETQ. The CDR3 consists of 16 residues.

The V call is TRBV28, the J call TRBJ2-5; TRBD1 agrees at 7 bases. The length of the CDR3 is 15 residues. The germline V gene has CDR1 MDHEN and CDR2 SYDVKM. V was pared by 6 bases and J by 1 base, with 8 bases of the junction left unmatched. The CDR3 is CASRPTGNGQETQYF. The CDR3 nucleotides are TGTGCCAGCAGACCGACAGGGAACGGCCAAGAGACCCAGTACTTC.

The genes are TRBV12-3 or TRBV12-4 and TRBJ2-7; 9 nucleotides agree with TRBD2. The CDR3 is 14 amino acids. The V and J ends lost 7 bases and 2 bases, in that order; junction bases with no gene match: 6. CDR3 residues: CASTKAGGPYEQYF. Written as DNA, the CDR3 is TGTGCCAGCACCAAAGCGGGAGGCCCCTACGAGCAGTACTTC.

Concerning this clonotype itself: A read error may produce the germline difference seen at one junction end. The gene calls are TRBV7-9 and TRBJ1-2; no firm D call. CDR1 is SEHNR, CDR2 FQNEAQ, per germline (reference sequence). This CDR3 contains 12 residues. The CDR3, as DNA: TGCGCCAGCAGCTTAAAAGGCGACGAGCACACCTTC. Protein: CASSLKGDEHTF. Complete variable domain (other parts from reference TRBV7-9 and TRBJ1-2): DTGVSQNPRHKITKRGQNVTFRCDPISEHNRLYWYRQTLGQGPEFLTYFQNEAQLEKSRLLSDRFSAERPKGSFSTLEIQRTEQGDSAMYLCASSLKGDEHTFGSGTRLTVV.

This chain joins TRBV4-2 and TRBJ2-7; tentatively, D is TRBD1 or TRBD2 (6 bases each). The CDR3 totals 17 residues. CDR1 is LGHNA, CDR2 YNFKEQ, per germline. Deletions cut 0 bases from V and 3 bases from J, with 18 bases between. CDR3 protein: CASSQEGVGGGIYEQYF. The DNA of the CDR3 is TGTGCCAGCAGCCAAGAGGGAGTTGGAGGGGGAATCTACGAGCAGTACTTC.

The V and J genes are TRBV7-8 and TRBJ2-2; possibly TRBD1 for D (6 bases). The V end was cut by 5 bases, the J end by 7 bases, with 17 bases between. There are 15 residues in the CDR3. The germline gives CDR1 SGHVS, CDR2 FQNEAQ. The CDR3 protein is CASSDRRWGGGELFF. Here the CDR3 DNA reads TGTGCCAGCAGCGACAGGCGATGGGGTGGCGGGGAGCTGTTTTTT. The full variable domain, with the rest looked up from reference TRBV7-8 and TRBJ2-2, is GAGVSQSPRYKVAKRGQDVALRCDPISGHVSLFWYQQALGQGPEFLTYFQNEAQLDKSGLPSDRFFAERPEGSVSTLKIQRTQQEDSAVYLCASSDRRWGGGELFFGEGSRLTVL.

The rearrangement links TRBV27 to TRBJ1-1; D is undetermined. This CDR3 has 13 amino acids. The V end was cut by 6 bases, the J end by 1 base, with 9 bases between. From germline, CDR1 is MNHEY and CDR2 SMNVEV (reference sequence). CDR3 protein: CASRGGWNTEAFF. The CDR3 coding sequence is TGTGCCAGCAGAGGTGGTTGGAACACTGAAGCTTTCTTT.

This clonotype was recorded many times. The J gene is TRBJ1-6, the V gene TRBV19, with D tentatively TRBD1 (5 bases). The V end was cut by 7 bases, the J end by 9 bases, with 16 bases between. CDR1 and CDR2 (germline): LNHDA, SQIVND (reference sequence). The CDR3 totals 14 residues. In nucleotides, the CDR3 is TGTGCCAGTATGGGGGAAGGACGATCTTCACCCCTCCACTTT. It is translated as CASMGEGRSSPLHF.

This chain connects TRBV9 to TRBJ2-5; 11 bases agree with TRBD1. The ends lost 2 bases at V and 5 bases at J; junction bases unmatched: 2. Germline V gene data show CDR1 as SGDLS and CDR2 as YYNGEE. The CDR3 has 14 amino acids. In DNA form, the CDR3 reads TGTGCCAGCAGCGTCCGGGACAGGGGGGAGACCCAGTACTTC. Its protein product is CASSVRDRGETQYF.

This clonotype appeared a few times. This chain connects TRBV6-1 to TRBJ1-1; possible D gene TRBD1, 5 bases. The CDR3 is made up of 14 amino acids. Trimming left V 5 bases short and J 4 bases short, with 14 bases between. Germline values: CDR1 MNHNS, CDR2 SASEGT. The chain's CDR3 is CASSPFGTLTEAFF. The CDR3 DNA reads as TGTGCCAGCAGTCCGTTCGGGACCCTCACTGAAGCTTTCTTT.

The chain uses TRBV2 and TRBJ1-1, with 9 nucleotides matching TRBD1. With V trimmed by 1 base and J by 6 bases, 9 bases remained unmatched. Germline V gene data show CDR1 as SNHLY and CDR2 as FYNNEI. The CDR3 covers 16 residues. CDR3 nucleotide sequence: TGTGCCAGCAGTGAAGGGTTTGAACGGGACAGGGCTGAAGCTTTCTTT. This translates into CASSEGFERDRAEAFF.

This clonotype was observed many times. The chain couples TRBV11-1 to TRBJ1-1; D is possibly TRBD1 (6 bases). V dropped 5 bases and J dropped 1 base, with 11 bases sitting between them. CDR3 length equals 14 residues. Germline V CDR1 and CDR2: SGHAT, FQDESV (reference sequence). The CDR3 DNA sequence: TGTGCCAGCAGCACCCAGGACAGGAACACTGAAGCTTTCTTT. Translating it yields CASSTQDRNTEAFF.

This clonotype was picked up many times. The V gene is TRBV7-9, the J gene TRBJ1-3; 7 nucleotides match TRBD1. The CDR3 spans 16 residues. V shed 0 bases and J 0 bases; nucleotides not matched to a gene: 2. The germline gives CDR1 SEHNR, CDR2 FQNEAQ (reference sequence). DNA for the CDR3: TGTGCCAGCAGCTTAGCGGGACAGCCCTCTGGAAACACCATATATTTT. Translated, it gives CASSLAGQPSGNTIYF.

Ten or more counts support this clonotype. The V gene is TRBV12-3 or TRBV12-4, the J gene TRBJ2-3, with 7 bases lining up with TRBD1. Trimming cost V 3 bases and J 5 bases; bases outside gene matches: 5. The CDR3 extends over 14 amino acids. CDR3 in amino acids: CASSFRGPGDTQYF. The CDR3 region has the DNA TGTGCCAGCAGTTTTAGGGGGCCGGGAGATACGCAGTATTTT.

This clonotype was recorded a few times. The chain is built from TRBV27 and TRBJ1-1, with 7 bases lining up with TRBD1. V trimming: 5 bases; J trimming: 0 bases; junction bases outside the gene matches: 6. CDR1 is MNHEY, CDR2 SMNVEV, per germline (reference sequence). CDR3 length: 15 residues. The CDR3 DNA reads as TGTGCCAGCAGTAAACAGGGGAGGGTGAACACTGAAGCTTTCTTT. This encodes CASSKQGRVNTEAFF.

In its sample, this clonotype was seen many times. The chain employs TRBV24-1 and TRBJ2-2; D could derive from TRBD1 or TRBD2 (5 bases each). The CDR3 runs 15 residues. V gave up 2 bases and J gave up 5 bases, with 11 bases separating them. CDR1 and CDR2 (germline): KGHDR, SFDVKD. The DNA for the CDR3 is TGTGCCACCAGTGATTCCGGGACGGTAACCGGGGAGCTGTTTTTT. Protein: CATSDSGTVTGELFF.

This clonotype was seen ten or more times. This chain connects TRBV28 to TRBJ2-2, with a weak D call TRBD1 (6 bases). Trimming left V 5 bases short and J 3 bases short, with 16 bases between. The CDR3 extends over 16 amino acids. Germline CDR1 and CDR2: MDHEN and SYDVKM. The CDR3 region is CASSEVGGPYTGELFF. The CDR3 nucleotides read TGTGCCAGCAGTGAAGTAGGGGGACCTTACACCGGGGAGCTGTTTTTT. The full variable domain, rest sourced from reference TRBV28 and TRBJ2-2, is DVKVTQSSRYLVKRTGEKVFLECVQDMDHENMFWYRQDPGLGLRLIYFSYDVKMKEKGDIPEGYSVSREKKERFSLILESASTNQTSMYLCASSEVGGPYTGELFFGEGSRLTVL.

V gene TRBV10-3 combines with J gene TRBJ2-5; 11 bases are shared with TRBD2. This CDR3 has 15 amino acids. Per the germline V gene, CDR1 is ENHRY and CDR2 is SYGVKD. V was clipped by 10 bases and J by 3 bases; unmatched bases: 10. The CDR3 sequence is CATKAGGLAEETQYF. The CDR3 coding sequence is TGTGCCACCAAGGCTGGGGGACTAGCGGAAGAGACCCAGTACTTC.

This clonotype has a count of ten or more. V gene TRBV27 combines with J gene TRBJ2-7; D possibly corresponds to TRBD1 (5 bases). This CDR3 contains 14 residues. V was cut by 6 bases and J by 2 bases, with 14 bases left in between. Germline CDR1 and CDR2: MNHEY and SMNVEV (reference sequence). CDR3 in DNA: TGTGCCAGCAGCCAACGACAGTCTCCCTACGAGCAGTACTTC. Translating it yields CASSQRQSPYEQYF.

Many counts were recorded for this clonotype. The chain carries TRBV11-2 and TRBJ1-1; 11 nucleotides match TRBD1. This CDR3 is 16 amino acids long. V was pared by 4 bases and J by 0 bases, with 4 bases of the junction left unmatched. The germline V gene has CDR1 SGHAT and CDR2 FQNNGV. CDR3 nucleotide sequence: TGTGCCAGCAGCTCCCAGGACAGGGGGCTGAACACTGAAGCTTTCTTT. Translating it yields CASSSQDRGLNTEAFF.

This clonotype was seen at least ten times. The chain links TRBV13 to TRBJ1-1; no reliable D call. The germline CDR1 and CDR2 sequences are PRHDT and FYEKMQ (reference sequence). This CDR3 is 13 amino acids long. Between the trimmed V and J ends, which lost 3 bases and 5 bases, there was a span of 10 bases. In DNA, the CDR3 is TGTGCCAGCAGCTTTTCCTCTAGTACTGAAGCTTTCTTT. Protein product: CASSFSSSTEAFF.

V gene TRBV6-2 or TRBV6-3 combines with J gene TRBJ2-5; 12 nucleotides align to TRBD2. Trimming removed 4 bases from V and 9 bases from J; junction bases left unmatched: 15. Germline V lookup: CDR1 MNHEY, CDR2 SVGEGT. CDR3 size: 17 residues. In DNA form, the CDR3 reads TGTGCCAGCAGTTCCCAGACTAGCGGGAGCCCCCGGAGGGCCCAGTACTTC. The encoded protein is CASSSQTSGSPRRAQYF.

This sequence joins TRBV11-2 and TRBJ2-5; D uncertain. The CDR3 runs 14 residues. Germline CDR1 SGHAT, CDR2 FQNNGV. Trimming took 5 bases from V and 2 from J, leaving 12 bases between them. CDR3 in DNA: TGTGCCAGCAGCCCAAACGGGCCTCAAGAGACCCAGTACTTC. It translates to CASSPNGPQETQYF.

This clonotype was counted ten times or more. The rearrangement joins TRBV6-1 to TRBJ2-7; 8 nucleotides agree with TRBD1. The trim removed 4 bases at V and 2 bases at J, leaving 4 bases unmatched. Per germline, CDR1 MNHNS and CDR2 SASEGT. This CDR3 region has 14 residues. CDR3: CASSGGTGTYEQYF. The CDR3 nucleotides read TGTGCCAGCAGTGGTGGGACAGGAACCTACGAGCAGTACTTC.

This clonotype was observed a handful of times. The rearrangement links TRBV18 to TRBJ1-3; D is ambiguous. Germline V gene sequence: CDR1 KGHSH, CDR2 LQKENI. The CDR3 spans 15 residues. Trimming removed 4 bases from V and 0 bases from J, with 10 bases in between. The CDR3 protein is CASSLNGDSGNTIYF. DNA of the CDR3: TGTGCCAGCTCACTAAACGGCGACTCTGGAAACACCATATATTTT.

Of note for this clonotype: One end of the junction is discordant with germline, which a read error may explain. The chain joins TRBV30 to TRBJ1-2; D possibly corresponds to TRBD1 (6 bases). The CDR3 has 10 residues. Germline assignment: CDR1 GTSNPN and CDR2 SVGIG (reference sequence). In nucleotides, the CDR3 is TGTGTCGCCCAGGGGTATGGCTACAACTTC. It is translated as CVAQGYGYNF.

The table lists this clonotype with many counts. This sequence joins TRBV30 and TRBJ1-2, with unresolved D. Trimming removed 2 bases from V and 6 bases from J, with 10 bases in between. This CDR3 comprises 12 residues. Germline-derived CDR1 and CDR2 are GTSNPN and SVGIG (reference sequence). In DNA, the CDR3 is TGTGCCTGGAGTAAGAGGGCCCATGGCTACACCTTC. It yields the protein CAWSKRAHGYTF.

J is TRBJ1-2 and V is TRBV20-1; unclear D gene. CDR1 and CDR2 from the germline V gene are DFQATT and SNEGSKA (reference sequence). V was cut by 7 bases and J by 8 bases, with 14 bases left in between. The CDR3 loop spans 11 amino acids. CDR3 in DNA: TGCAGTGTCCCGGGAATCGAGGGCTACACCTTC. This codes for CSVPGIEGYTF.

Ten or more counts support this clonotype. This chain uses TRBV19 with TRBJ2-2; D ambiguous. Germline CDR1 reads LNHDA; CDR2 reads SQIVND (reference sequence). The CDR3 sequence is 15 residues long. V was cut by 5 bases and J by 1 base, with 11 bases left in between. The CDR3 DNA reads TGTGCCAGTAGTTATGGGCAACGGAACACCGGGGAGCTGTTTTTT. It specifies CASSYGQRNTGELFF.

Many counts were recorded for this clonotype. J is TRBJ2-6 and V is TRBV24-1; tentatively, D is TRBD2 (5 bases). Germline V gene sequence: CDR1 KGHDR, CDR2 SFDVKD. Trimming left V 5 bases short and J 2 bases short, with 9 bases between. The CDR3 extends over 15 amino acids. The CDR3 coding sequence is TGTGCCACCAGTGGGACTTTTACTGGGGCCAACGTCCTGACTTTC. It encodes CATSGTFTGANVLTF.

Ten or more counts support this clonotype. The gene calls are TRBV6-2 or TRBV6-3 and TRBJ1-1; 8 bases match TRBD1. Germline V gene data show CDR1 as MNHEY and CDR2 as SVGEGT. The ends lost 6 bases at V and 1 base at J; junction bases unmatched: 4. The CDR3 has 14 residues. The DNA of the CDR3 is TGTGCCAGCAGAACGGACAGGGAGAACACTGAAGCTTTCTTT. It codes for CASRTDRENTEAFF.